This T cell receptor beta chain derives from a study of shared clonotypes between healthy human individuals (TCRdb year 2020). Concerning the study at large: A few men and a couple of women, aged 18 to 49 years, made up the cohort. For each donor, three plates each were used for CD4 naive and CD4 memory, two plates were used for CD8 naive, and one plate was used for CD8 memory. To estimate repertoire size and how much clonotype sharing occurs between individuals, the study deeply sequenced the blood TCR repertoires of several healthy adults. Libraries were prepared and TCR repertoires were sequenced by different laboratories using diverse techniques, in order to increase sequencing depth and limit assay-specific biases. Per donor, leukapheresis produced somewhere between about 0.8 and 9.5 billion PBMCs.

The donors were healthy, HIV-negative adults who had no recently reported acute infections or vaccinations. All donors were Caucasian adults living in Nashville, Tennessee, USA. CD4+ T cells were enriched by magnetic negative selection; naive cells were then positively selected on CD45RA, and the negative fraction formed the memory subset. After blood collection by leukapheresis, PBMCs were isolated using Ficoll-Histopaque density gradient centrifugation and then cryopreserved in the vapor phase of liquid nitrogen. Analytical flow cytometry was used to check the purity and quantity of every magnetically sorted T cell population. Genomic DNA was isolated from every sorted fraction and measured by UV absorbance on a Nanodrop 2000c. V is trimmed back by 6 bases and J by 3 bases, and the junction contains 3 bases that no gene match accounts for. CDR1 and CDR2 are drawn from the germline V gene: ENHRY, SYGVKD. The CDR3, cysteine through phenylalanine, is 13 amino acids long. Solely the CDR3 DNA is kept, with 39 bases framed from the first base.

What the research found in general, with its limitations: Estimated clonotype richness was generally larger for naive than for memory subsets. Pairwise subsampling led to the expectation that sequencing depth would affect the degree of clonotype sharing among donors. Sharing across a few donors was observed for approximately 5% of naive CD4, over 3% of naive CD8, 2% to 2.5% of memory CD4, and less than 0.45% of memory CD8 clonotypes. Even with the large sequencing depth, rarefaction of the sorted-subset datasets indicated that sequencing was incomplete. Clonotypes shared by all four sorted-subset donors showed higher generation probabilities than non-shared clonotypes. Only blood was sampled, and tissue TCR repertoires likely differ from those in blood. The genetic and exposure-history diversity represented was limited by the small number of donors.

Using the deep immunoSEQ assay, multiplex PCR amplified TCR CDR3 regions from genomic DNA. For each cell subset, the extracted genomic DNA was distributed evenly across all wells of several immunoSEQ 96-well plates, and each plate served as one replicate. For sorted subsets, about 200 ng genomic DNA, equal to 25,000 to 35,000 T cell genomes, was loaded into each replicate PCR. The purified libraries were quantified using a Qubit 3.0 fluorometer, sized with a Bioanalyzer 2100, and then quantified again using the KAPA Library Quantification kit. A separate single-read 150-cycle Illumina NextSeq 550 flow cell was used to sequence each immunoSEQ 96-well plate. Under the source paper's analysis protocol: Because only junctional sequences without quality scores were contained in the immunoSEQ output, filtering matching that applied to full-length reads could not be performed. Sequences were annotated with PyIR, a Python wrapper for IgBLAST v1.9, and V/J genes and CDR3 were assigned using IMGT germline references. Reads were filtered out if the reads had weak V/J assignments (E-value above 1e-6), no CDR3, stop codons, out-of-frame junctions, or ambiguous translated residues. V3J clonotypes were defined as sequences sharing the same inferred V gene, J gene, and CDR3 amino acid sequence. Percentage overlap between repertoires was calculated by dividing the number of shared unique clonotypes by the size of the smaller repertoire. Repertoire richness was assessed with RTK rarefaction, the Chao1 estimator, and Recon v2.1 estimates of unobserved clonotypes. Generation probabilities were computed with OLGA for all TCRbeta clonotypes obtained by the gDNA method from four donors. TCRdb retrieved this table from immuneACCESS and kept in-frame rearrangements only. Not all clones are present; in checked studies, unresolved V genes account for under half, and no reason is known for the remainder. V and J calls plus clone size are reproduced from that table; the DNA served to infer D and trimming. Within this sample are about 2.3 million clones, with more than 80% of them counted one time only. The ten largest clones represent roughly 0.36% of the sample.

With regard to this clone: The antigen it binds to is not known. There are no base qualities to consult, and no much larger clone falls within one base.

This receptor was taken from a man in his late teens or twenties in good health. Some clones in this sample may be carry-over from other donors' samples. Sequences were obtained from naive CD4+ T cells from PBMCs. The cell subset or site label, as the study defines it: CD45RA+ positively selected. The rearrangement joined TRBV10-3 to TRBJ2-7; 9 bases in the junction line up with TRBD2. The CDR3: CAIRGTSNYEQYF. The nucleotide sequence reads TGTGCCATCAGGGGGACTAGCAACTACGAGCAGTACTTC.